This TCR beta chain came from a study of blood T cell repertoires in COVID-19. Looking at the study overall: Acute and convalescent COVID-19 samples came from the United States, Italy and Spain. From T cells, B-cell-depleted T cells, or PBMCs came the material, which was cDNA or gDNA.

Germline CDR1 reads SNHLY; CDR2 reads FYNNEI. V was clipped by 6 bases and J by 6 bases; unmatched bases: 7. The CDR3 is 14 residues long. This clone appeared many times. In the study's own analysis: Estimated nucleated cell counts came from reference gene primer amplification. Assay: immunoSEQ multiplex PCR; the TCRdb copy retains only in-frame clones and omits some. Clone size and V and J calls were adopted from that table, with D and trimming inferred from the DNA. The sample yields 200,000 or so clones, around 84% seen once. V and J are TRBV2 and TRBJ2-5; 10 nucleotides match TRBD2. Source material: peripheral blood. The clonotype comes from a woman aged 60 to 75 who had recovered from COVID-19. DNA for the CDR3: TGTGCCAGCAGCGCGGGACTAGCGATGAAGACCCAGTACTTC. Encoded protein: CASSAGLAMKTQYF.